A single T cell receptor (beta chain) is shown here with its context. The sample belongs to a study of technical replicates of blood from a few donors. TCRdb keeps only in-frame clones here, not all; method: immunoSEQ multiplex PCR. Of some 87,000 clones detected, about nine tenths appear once; the ten largest clones hold approximately 0.4%. The CDR3 length is 12 residues. The V end was cut by 1 base, the J end by 7 bases, with 7 bases between. Germline V CDR1 and CDR2: MNHEY, SVGAGI. The sample comprised T cells isolated from PBMCs. The clonotype originates from a human donor in good health. The chain couples TRBV6-5 to TRBJ1-2; D is perhaps TRBD1 (5 bases). The CDR3 protein is CASSYFQGGYTF. CDR3 DNA: TGTGCCAGCAGTTACTTTCAGGGTGGCTACACCTTC.